These T cell receptor beta chains were read from a single sample in a study of early T cells in non-severe SARS-CoV-2 infection. Each CDR3 protein is one row after TCRdb ran MiXCR on the 5' RACE reads. The sample includes tens of thousands of distinct CDR3 sequences, over 3.5% of them seen just once. Sequences were obtained from whole blood. Receptor source: an adult who was a healthcare worker with PCR-confirmed SARS-CoV-2 infection or an uninfected control (not recorded which). Both conserved end residues are part of each CDR3. Fields, in order: J gene, V gene, clone size, CDR3 protein. Size is omitted from some rows. Given values are once, few, many or a class for expanded clones.

TRBJ2-5	TRBV7-2	many	CASSLLGGETQYF
TRBJ2-7	TRBV20-1	many	CSARKDAGPLLYEQYF
TRBJ2-2	TRBV6-4	many	CASSESGLAGSTGELFF
TRBJ2-1	TRBV12-3/TRBV12-4	few	CASSLVPTVERFF
TRBJ1-1	TRBV7-2	few	CASSTYRQGSSFF
TRBJ2-5	TRBV7-8	many	CASSPHSGSSYLAETQYF
TRBJ2-1	TRBV7-2	few	CASSTRKSSYNEQFF
TRBJ2-3	TRBV7-2	NA	CASSPRRGITDTQYF
TRBJ1-5	TRBV5-1	many	CASSLVPQGAGQPQHF
TRBJ2-6	TRBV27	few	CASSLVGTGTFSGANVLTF
TRBJ2-5	TRBV7-2	few	CASSKRTSGRVYQETQYF
TRBJ2-2	TRBV11-1	many	CASSFNRDAGELFF
TRBJ1-1	TRBV27	many	CASSLRQSNTEAFF
TRBJ2-3	TRBV7-9	many	CASSLAGRADTQYF
TRBJ2-2	TRBV6-2/TRBV6-3	medium-sized	CASSLGPAGTGELFF
TRBJ1-1	TRBV12-3/TRBV12-4	many	CASSLAGRGTNTEAFF
TRBJ1-6	TRBV28	many	CASSLSSWTISQGGSPLHF
TRBJ1-2	TRBV3-1	many	CASSQEGENYGYTF
TRBJ2-3	TRBV29-1	many	CSARTGGTDTQYF
TRBJ1-2	TRBV20-1	many	CSASPGMGYGYTF
TRBJ1-1	TRBV27	many	CASSFTGGVTEAFF
TRBJ2-7	TRBV4-2	many	CASSQDIQRGSYEQYF
TRBJ1-1	TRBV7-9	NA	CASSPQLGNTEAFF
TRBJ2-6	TRBV20-1	many	CSARLDTPSGANVLTF
TRBJ2-6	TRBV7-3	many	CASSLGGTSSGANVLTF
TRBJ1-4	TRBV25-1	many	CASSVAGLNEKLFF
TRBJ1-5	TRBV19	many	CASSGSAGGNQPQHF
TRBJ2-1	TRBV29-1	many	CSVELGLTGPPTGVVYNEQFF
TRBJ1-2	TRBV4-1	many	CASSHGQGLHGYTF
TRBJ2-4	TRBV24-1	few	CATSDPAGTTKNIQYF
TRBJ2-3	TRBV12-3/TRBV12-4	many	CASLESTDTQYF
TRBJ2-7	TRBV28	many	CASRMPGQGFNEQYF
TRBJ2-1	TRBV27	NA	CASSSWTSVYEQFF
TRBJ2-3	TRBV6-2/TRBV6-3	few	CASSYPRLAGGKSDTQYF
TRBJ2-1	TRBV7-9	few	CASSFLGNSEANEQFF
TRBJ2-5	TRBV4-1	NA	CASSQDFQGYQTQYF
TRBJ2-3	TRBV9	many	CASSVDGQGAWDTQYF
TRBJ2-2	TRBV11-2	few	CASSLVTYYGGGELFF
TRBJ2-3	TRBV3-1	many	CASSQELREGQLDTQYF
TRBJ2-1	TRBV11-2	many	CASSHDWLTYNEQFF
TRBJ2-4	TRBV6-5	few	CASSIAGPNNIQYF
TRBJ2-7	TRBV7-2	few	CASSLLQGNYEQYF
TRBJ2-1	TRBV10-3	many	CATAVGLGTNNEQFF
TRBJ2-5	TRBV6-5	many	CASSYSGTSGRIRETQYF
TRBJ1-6	TRBV19	many	CASNLGESSPLHF
TRBJ2-5	TRBV15	many	CATSRDELRLSF
TRBJ1-2	TRBV7-2	many	CASSGQGHYGYTF
TRBJ2-2	TRBV4-3	many	CASSQGQGGELFF
TRBJ2-3	TRBV5-1	many	CASSLGHTDTQYF